This paragraph covers one T cell receptor (beta chain) sequence. There is no known antigen for this receptor. Per-base qualities were not stored, and no clone one base away is much larger. The source of the sample is a study of tumor-infiltrating lymphocytes in primary liver carcinoma (TCRdb year 2017). About the study as a whole: Surgical resection was performed in China between late 2015 and March 2016 on several patients with histopathologically diagnosed primary liver carcinoma. Of the five patients, three men and two women aged 30 to 69 years, four had hepatocellular carcinoma and one had combined HCC and intrahepatic cholangiocarcinoma. Tumors of the five patients were stage T1-T3 N0M0 with maximum diameters of 4.2 to 10 cm. Each sample produced roughly 3.65 to 7.13 million productive TCRbeta reads, and read depth showed no significant difference between tissue types. Across five regions of each liver tumor, along with adjacent normal tissue and blood, the study brought together TCRbeta repertoire sequencing, expression microarrays and whole-exome sequencing. A total of 35 or so specimens from 5 patients went through TCRbeta repertoire sequencing, namely 25 tumor regions, 5 adjacent noncancerous liver tissues and 5 peripheral blood samples. Technical replicate repertoires showed high reproducibility, with mean shared-clone rates about 0.91 and correlation coefficients above 0.98.

Starting from roughly 500 ng total RNA, TCRbeta-specific cDNA was produced by reverse transcription with a constant-region primer and ProtoScript II reverse transcriptase. Construction of the TCRbeta libraries relied on three nested rounds of multiplex PCR, following a slightly modified ARM-PCR procedure. Sample barcodes and Illumina adapters were added in a final 25-cycle PCR with Deep VentR polymerase. Before sequencing, amplicons of 200-500 bp were gel-purified using a QIAquick gel extraction kit. TCRbeta amplicons were sequenced on an Illumina HiSeq 2500 with 250-bp paired-end reads. Under the source paper's analysis protocol: Quality trimming of reads was performed with Trimmomatic v0.33, and paired reads were merged with FLASH v1.2.11 so that full CDR3 sequences could be recovered. MiGEC v1.2.1b assigned V, D and J germline segments to the rearranged TCRbeta sequences. Clonotype statistics and Shannon-Wiener diversity indices were computed with VDJtools v1.0.0. Except for diversity analysis, only the 250 most abundant clonotypes of each sample were used in subsequent analyses to reduce sampling bias. TCRdb reanalyzed the raw reads on its own, using fastp at Q25 for trimming and MiXCR for clone calling, and kept in-frame beta chains. Each CDR3 protein gets just one entry, which takes the most common genes and DNA from the rows behind it. The V and J calls follow TCRdb's processing rather than the paper's. Here the sample has some 180,000 distinct CDR3 sequences; 60% occur a single time. The ten largest clones add up to under 75% of the sample.

The study at large found these results: Only 4 or 5 patients were included in the study, and the authors note that the findings should be validated in a larger study. Consistent with antigen-driven expansion, pairs of tumor regions showed higher repertoire overlap (mean approximately 35%) than either tumor-adjacent pairs (approximately 17%) or tumor-blood pairs (roughly 15%). The top 250 clones made up a significantly larger repertoire fraction in tumors than in blood (p = 0.039). Because only the TCR beta chain was sequenced and unpaired alpha chains were not captured, true repertoire diversity is likely underestimated. Because the samples were bulk and unsorted, CD4+ and CD8+ T cell repertoires could not be compared.

Blood RNA was extracted from unsorted whole blood using TRIzol reagent, and germline DNA was obtained with the DNeasy Blood & Tissue kit. Chronic HBV infection was present in the patients, and the patients were treatment-naive at sampling. Four milliliters of peripheral blood were collected into K2EDTA tubes before surgery. Sequencing was performed on peripheral blood. This TCR came from a middle-aged man with primary liver carcinoma and hepatitis B virus infection.

The sequence in DNA is TGTGCCAGCAGCCCCACAGGGGGCAATGAGCAGTTCTTC. This encodes CASSPTGGNEQFF. The chain uses TRBV5-6 and TRBJ2-1, with 8 bases matching TRBD1. CDR1 and CDR2 are drawn from the germline V gene: SGHDT, YYEEEE. From the cysteine through the phenylalanine, the CDR3 covers 13 amino acids. Only CDR3 DNA is held: 39 bases, read in frame from base 1. Unmatched junction bases come to 3, with V trimmed by 4 bases and J by 6 bases.